Given below is one T cell receptor (beta chain) in context. The antigen this receptor binds is unknown. Base qualities are not at hand, and no much larger clone is one base apart. To sequence the TCRbeta CDR3 region, genomic DNA was isolated from the sorted cells. TCRbeta CDR3 regions were sequenced using the immunoSEQ Assay. Sourced from immuneACCESS, this table was stored by TCRdb with only in-frame sequences that have V and J called. A share of the clones is absent; for the studies checked, an unresolved V gene accounts for under half, and the remainder has no known explanation. The table for this sample lists 45,000 to 55,000 clones; approximately 81% of them were counted only once. The ten top clones hold more than 8.5% of the sample. Patients with autoimmune disease history or receiving systemic immunosuppression were excluded from the trial. Peripheral blood for TCR sequencing was drawn from every dose cohort at baseline, at cycle 4 day 1 and at cycle 7 day 1. The samples were drawn from a first-in-human, open-label, multicenter phase I dose-escalation trial of ivuxolimab. Adults with locally advanced or metastatic melanoma, renal cell carcinoma, hepatocellular carcinoma or head and neck squamous cell carcinoma were enrolled in the trial. Before TCR sequencing, CD4+ T cells and CD8+ T cells were sorted from peripheral blood as separate populations.

The sample comes from a study of OX40 agonist ivuxolimab in advanced cancers. For the study in its entirety: Ivuxolimab was a fully human IgG2 agonistic monoclonal antibody targeting the costimulatory receptor OX40 (CD134). Intravenous ivuxolimab was administered to patients every 2 weeks at six dose levels: 0.01, 0.1, 0.3, 1.5, 3 and 10 mg/kg. Among the 50 to 55 dose-escalation patients, 19 had hepatocellular carcinoma, 15 or so melanoma, 9 renal cell carcinoma and 9 head and neck cancer. The dose-escalation cohort was roughly 83% male with a mean age of approximately 60 years, ranging from roughly 20 to 80. Patients were allowed to have had prior anti-PD-1, anti-PD-L1 or anti-CTLA-4 therapy, and approximately 41% of the dose-escalation patients had previously received checkpoint inhibitors. Three dose-escalation patients achieved partial responses, one with hepatocellular carcinoma and two with cutaneous melanoma. The purpose of peripheral TCRbeta sequencing was to test whether ivuxolimab changed TCR sequence diversity and led to clonal T-cell expansion. The paper covers the monotherapy dose-escalation part of the phase I ivuxolimab trial, which included N ≈ 52 patients. Broader findings and caveats from the paper: Partial responders in the 0.1-3.0 mg/kg groups had among the lowest normalized peripheral clonal expansion, especially among CD8+ T cells. After ivuxolimab, CD8+ T cells had more expanded clones than CD4+ T cells on average. The antigen specificity of the clonally expanded peripheral T cells was not determined. Clonal expansion of both CD4+ and CD8+ blood T cells was observed from baseline to week 6 at doses 0.1 to 3.0 mg/kg. Low levels of normalized T-cell clonal expansion were also seen in some patients who did not respond.

V sheds 4 bases and J sheds 5 bases, leaving 13 bases between their ends. CDR1 and CDR2, per the germline V gene, are SGHRS and YFSETQ. Taken from cysteine to phenylalanine, the CDR3 has 14 residues. CDR3 DNA is the only sequence kept; it has 42 bases, read in frame from the first base. This chain is built from TRBV5-1 and TRBJ1-5; TRBD1 could be the D gene, as 5 bases match. The source was CD4+ or CD8+ T cells sorted from blood, collected in a trial of the OX40 agonist ivuxolimab. The TCR sequence derives from an adult with an advanced solid tumor such as melanoma, head and neck, liver or kidney cancer. The DNA sequence is TGCGCCAGCAGCCCCGGGGACGGTTATCAGCCCCAGCATTTT. Translated, it gives CASSPGDGYQPQHF.